These 21 T cell receptor beta chains came from one sample sequenced in a study of CD8 T cells in ankylosing spondylitis. TCRdb reanalysed the 5' RACE reads using MiXCR and keeps one entry per CDR3 protein. The table lists about 400,000 distinct CDR3 sequences, 20% to 25% of them singletons. The source material was blood, either unsorted or a sorted T cell fraction (not recorded which). These receptors all stem from a male donor with ankylosing spondylitis or in good health (not recorded which).

This sequence joins TRBV2 and TRBJ2-4, with TRBD2 matching over 8 bases. The J segment lost 8 bases and the V segment lost 4 bases, leaving 7 bases of the junction unmatched. This CDR3 is built from 14 residues. Germline V gene sequence: CDR1 SNHLY, CDR2 FYNNEI. The CDR3 DNA follows: TGTGCCAGCAGTGGACTAGCGTTCAACTACATTCAGTACTTC. Its protein is CASSGLAFNYIQYF.

This chain links TRBV29-1 with TRBJ1-4; 8 nucleotides match TRBD1. There are 12 residues in the CDR3. The V and J ends lost 3 bases and 12 bases, in that order; junction bases with no gene match: 6. Germline loops: CDR1 SQVTM, CDR2 ANQGSEA. The CDR3 loop is CSVEAGGAELFF. The CDR3 region has the DNA TGCAGCGTTGAGGCAGGGGGCGCGGAACTGTTTTTT. The full variable domain, completed using reference TRBV29-1 and TRBJ1-4, is SAVISQKPSRDICQRGTSLTIQCQVDSQVTMMFWYRQQPGQSLTLIATANQGSEATYESGFVIDKFPISRPNLTFSTLTVSNMSPEDSSIYLCSVEAGGAELFFGSGTQLSVL.

This clonotype came up a few times. The chain recombines TRBV28 with TRBJ1-2; 8 nucleotides line up with TRBD1. The J segment lost 5 bases and the V segment lost 8 bases, leaving 13 bases of the junction unmatched. The CDR3 extends over 15 amino acids. Germline V CDR1 and CDR2: MDHEN, SYDVKM. The CDR3 reads CASSTGRTGWYGYTF. The CDR3 nucleotides are TGTGCCAGCTCAACCGGCCGGACAGGGTGGTATGGCTACACCTTC.

V and J are TRBV6-1 and TRBJ2-4, with D possibly matching TRBD2 (5 bases). Looked up from germline, CDR1 is MNHNS and CDR2 is SASEGT. V lost 5 bases to trimming and J lost 7 bases, with 18 bases between them. The CDR3 spans 15 residues. The CDR3 here is CASSPGIGVMNIQYF. CDR3 bases: TGTGCCAGCAGTCCAGGTATCGGGGTAATGAACATTCAGTACTTC.

This clonotype was picked up a small number of times. The chain recombines TRBV12-3 or TRBV12-4 with TRBJ2-5, with 8 bases matching TRBD2. The CDR3 extends over 16 amino acids. Trimming cost V 3 bases and J 4 bases; bases outside gene matches: 10. CDR3 in DNA: TGTGCCAGCAGTTTCCCAGCCGGGACTAGTGGAGAGACCCAGTACTTC. It translates to CASSFPAGTSGETQYF.

The chain carries TRBV7-9 and TRBJ2-2; 11 nucleotides agree with TRBD1. CDR1 is SEHNR and CDR2 is FQNEAQ in the germline V gene (reference sequence). This CDR3 is 17 amino acids long. The J segment lost 6 bases and the V segment lost 4 bases, leaving 10 bases of the junction unmatched. The CDR3: CASSSREGTGGSGELFF. The CDR3 nucleotides read TGTGCCAGCAGCTCGAGAGAGGGGACAGGGGGATCCGGGGAGCTGTTTTTT.

This chain uses TRBV5-1 with TRBJ2-5; 8 positions agree with TRBD2. The CDR3 totals 16 residues. V shed 2 bases and J 5 bases; nucleotides not matched to a gene: 11. Per germline, CDR1 SGHRS and CDR2 YFSETQ. In DNA, the CDR3 is TGCGCCAGCAGCTTAAGCGGGGGTCTAGAGGGGGAGACCCAGTACTTC. Translation: CASSLSGGLEGETQYF. The full variable domain, in which reference TRBV5-1 and TRBJ2-5 provide the parts outside the CDR3, is KAGVTQTPRYLIKTRGQQVTLSCSPISGHRSVSWYQQTPGQGLQFLFEYFSETQRNKGNFPGRFSGRQFSNSRSEMNVSTLELGDSALYLCASSLSGGLEGETQYFGPGTRLLVL.

This clonotype has a handful of counts. V is TRBV12-3 or TRBV12-4 and J is TRBJ2-1; D is perhaps TRBD1 or TRBD2 (5 bases each). The CDR3 is 11 residues long. Here the CDR3 reads CAAGADNEQFF. The CDR3 DNA reads as TGTGCAGCCGGGGCAGACAATGAGCAGTTCTTC.

This rearrangement joins TRBV29-1 to TRBJ2-7; weak D call: TRBD1 (6 bases). Germline V CDR1 and CDR2: SQVTM, ANQGSEA. The CDR3 extends over 10 amino acids. Deletions cut 7 bases from V and 5 bases from J, with 9 bases between. In nucleotides, the CDR3 is TGCAGCGCCGAGGGGGACGAGCAGTACTTC. Its translation is CSAEGDEQYF.

This clonotype was counted only a few times. The genes are TRBV12-3 or TRBV12-4 and TRBJ1-1; the D gene is possibly TRBD1 (5 bases). V gave up 10 bases and J gave up 0 bases, with 12 bases separating them. The CDR3 has 13 residues. The CDR3 DNA follows: TGTGCCATCCGGGGCGGAGTGAACACTGAAGCTTTCTTT. Translation gives CAIRGGVNTEAFF.

Only a few counts were recorded for this clonotype. The J gene is TRBJ1-2, the V gene TRBV12-3 or TRBV12-4; D is uncertain. This CDR3 spans 14 amino acids. The V end was cut by 4 bases, the J end by 3 bases, with 12 bases between. CDR3: CASSSSRVYYGYTF. The CDR3 region has the DNA TGTGCCAGCAGTTCTTCTCGGGTTTACTATGGCTACACCTTC.

V and J are TRBV20-1 and TRBJ2-1; tentatively, D is TRBD1 (5 bases). Between the trimmed V and J ends, which lost 2 bases and 10 bases, there was a span of 9 bases. The CDR3 spans 11 residues. Germline assignment: CDR1 DFQATT and CDR2 SNEGSKA (reference sequence). The DNA of the CDR3 is TGCAGTGCTAGAAGAAGGACAGAGCAGTTCTTC. Translating it yields CSARRRTEQFF.

This clonotype was seen more than once but under ten times. The rearrangement joins TRBV4-1 to TRBJ1-2; no clear D. V was clipped by 1 base and J by 2 bases, with 5 bases between them. The germline gives CDR1 MGHRA, CDR2 YSYEKL. The length of the CDR3 is 13 residues. CDR3: CASSQALNYGYTF. As DNA, the CDR3 is TGCGCCAGCAGCCAAGCCCTAAACTATGGCTACACCTTC.

The chain uses TRBV7-6 and TRBJ2-2; no definite D call. Germline V gene data show CDR1 as SGHVS and CDR2 as FNYEAQ. V lost 5 bases and J 3 bases, leaving 10 bases between the germline ends. The CDR3 sequence is 14 residues long. This chain's CDR3 is CASSPPDHTGELFF. CDR3 bases: TGTGCCAGCAGCCCCCCGGACCACACCGGGGAGCTGTTTTTT. The full variable domain, completed using reference TRBV7-6 and TRBJ2-2, is GAGVSQSPRYKVTKRGQDVALRCDPISGHVSLYWYRQALGQGPEFLTYFNYEAQQDKSGLPNDRFSAERPEGSISTLTIQRTEQRDSAMYRCASSPPDHTGELFFGEGSRLTVL.

This clonotype came up a few times. This chain connects TRBV12-3 or TRBV12-4 to TRBJ2-5, with D perhaps being TRBD1 or TRBD2 (5 bases each). Between the trimmed V and J ends, which lost 0 bases and 5 bases, there was a span of 13 bases. The CDR3 extends over 15 amino acids. CDR3 amino acids: CASSLALGAEETQYF. The CDR3 nucleotides read TGTGCCAGCAGTTTAGCGCTCGGGGCTGAGGAGACCCAGTACTTC.

This chain joins TRBV7-9 and TRBJ1-1; D unclear. Germline V gives CDR1 SEHNR, CDR2 FQNEAQ (reference sequence). The CDR3 totals 12 residues. The V gene lost 7 bases and the J gene lost 3 bases, with 9 bases spanning the gap. The CDR3 DNA is TGTGCCAGCAAAGACACGTACACTGAAGCTTTCTTT. Amino acids: CASKDTYTEAFF.

The sample holds many counts of this clonotype. The chain joins TRBV4-1 to TRBJ2-2, with 7 nucleotides matching TRBD2. Germline V lookup: CDR1 MGHRA, CDR2 YSYEKL. There are 14 residues in the CDR3. The V segment lost 4 bases and the J segment 3 bases; nucleotides outside the gene matches: 2. DNA of the CDR3: TGCGCCAGCAGCCTCGGGGGGTACACCGGGGAGCTGTTTTTT. Its translation: CASSLGGYTGELFF.

J is TRBJ2-7 and V is TRBV12-3 or TRBV12-4; 9 positions agree with TRBD1. The trim removed 5 bases at V and 2 bases at J, leaving 7 bases unmatched. CDR3 length: 15 amino acids. CDR3 nucleotides: TGTGCCAGCAGTGAAGGGACAGGGTCAACCTACGAGCAGTACTTC. This translates into CASSEGTGSTYEQYF.

A remark on this clonotype: This is likely a read error, given that the CDR3 carries no conserved phenylalanine or tryptophan at its end. This chain joins TRBV29-1 and TRBJ2-3; D is undetermined. CDR1 and CDR2 from the germline V gene are SQVTM and ANQGSEA. V was cut by 6 bases and J by 5 bases, with 21 bases left in between. The CDR3 is made up of 15 amino acids. The CDR3 DNA reads TGCAGCGTGGAACAACCGTCCCGCCACGGAGATACGCAGTATATT. As protein: CSVEQPSRHGDTQYI.

This clonotype was observed a handful of times. CDR3 nucleotide sequence: TGTGCCAGCAGCTTTTTGACGGTGGGGGATACGCAGTATTTT. Translating it yields CASSFLTVGDTQYF. The V gene is TRBV7-9, the J gene TRBJ2-3, with D unclear. The V and J ends lost 3 bases and 6 bases respectively, with 13 bases between them. The CDR3 has 14 residues. CDR1 and CDR2 from the germline V gene are SEHNR and FQNEAQ (reference sequence).

The rearrangement links TRBV12-5 to TRBJ2-1; possible D gene TRBD2, 6 bases. Germline V gives CDR1 LGHNT, CDR2 FRNRAP. V dropped 1 base and J dropped 10 bases, with 11 bases sitting between them. The CDR3 is made up of 13 amino acids. The CDR3: CASGLGGGGEQFF. CDR3 nucleotides: TGTGCTAGTGGTTTGGGTGGTGGGGGGGAGCAGTTCTTC.